These 20 T cell receptor beta chains share one sample of origin, sequenced in a study of T cells in Graves' hyperthyroidism and ophthalmopathy. Template material for amplifying TCR beta CDR3 regions consisted of RNA transcripts. A set of HTBI primers served as the primers for a first-round RT-PCR of the TCR CDR3. In TCRdb, the multiplex PCR reads were re-called with MiXCR into one record per CDR3 protein. The table includes about 180,000 distinct CDR3 sequences, about 17% detected once. Source material: blood. These receptors all come from a woman aged 50 to 65 with Graves' hyperthyroidism.

This clonotype appeared many times. The chain combines TRBV7-9 with TRBJ2-1; either TRBD1 or TRBD2 may supply D (5 bases each). Germline V gene sequence: CDR1 SEHNR, CDR2 FQNEAQ (reference sequence). The CDR3 is 15 residues long. Trimming took 4 bases from V and 5 from J, leaving 15 bases between them. CDR3 DNA: TGTGCCAGCAGCTCAGAGGGCAGGGAAGACAATGAGCAGTTCTTC. This codes for CASSSEGREDNEQFF.

The sample holds many counts of this clonotype. The chain has TRBV20-1 and TRBJ2-6; D is unresolved. The V gene's germline CDR1 is DFQATT and CDR2 SNEGSKA (reference sequence). Trimming removed 3 bases from V and 4 bases from J, with 10 bases in between. The CDR3 has 14 residues. CDR3 sequence (DNA): TGCAGTGCTAGTTGGGGATCCGGGGCCAACGTCCTGACTTTC. Translated: CSASWGSGANVLTF.

This clonotype was counted many times. The V call is TRBV7-9, the J call TRBJ2-5, with 11 bases lining up with TRBD2. Germline V lookup: CDR1 SEHNR, CDR2 FQNEAQ (reference sequence). CDR3 length: 16 amino acids. V lost 3 bases, J lost 2 bases, and 5 bases stayed unmatched. The chain's CDR3 is CASSLYTSGGQETQYF. In DNA form, the CDR3 reads TGTGCCAGCAGCTTGTACACTAGCGGGGGACAAGAGACCCAGTACTTC.

V usage is TRBV5-1 and J usage is TRBJ1-1; D is unresolved. CDR1 SGHRS and CDR2 YFSETQ come from the germline V gene. V dropped 0 bases and J dropped 2 bases, with 11 bases sitting between them. The CDR3 covers 15 residues. CDR3 sequence reads: CASSLDLDVNTEAFF. The DNA of the CDR3 is TGCGCCAGCAGCTTGGATCTGGACGTAAACACTGAAGCTTTCTTT. Full variable domain (rest looked up from reference TRBV5-1 and TRBJ1-1): KAGVTQTPRYLIKTRGQQVTLSCSPISGHRSVSWYQQTPGQGLQFLFEYFSETQRNKGNFPGRFSGRQFSNSRSEMNVSTLELGDSALYLCASSLDLDVNTEAFFGQGTRLTVV.

This clonotype came up many times. The chain carries TRBV7-9 and TRBJ1-1; D not certain. The germline CDR1 and CDR2 sequences are SEHNR and FQNEAQ (reference sequence). V gave up 0 bases and J gave up 4 bases, with 9 bases separating them. The CDR3 totals 14 residues. This CDR3 reads CASSLARNFTEAFF. In nucleotides, the CDR3 is TGTGCCAGCAGCTTAGCACGGAATTTCACTGAAGCTTTCTTT.

This clonotype was counted at least ten times. V usage is TRBV5-1 and J usage is TRBJ1-3; D unresolved. The germline V gene encodes CDR1 SGHRS and CDR2 YFSETQ. The CDR3 contains 14 residues. V was cut by 4 bases and J by 4 bases, with 12 bases left in between. In DNA, the CDR3 is TGCGCCAGCAGCACCTCGCCGGCGGGAAACACCATATATTTT. Protein: CASSTSPAGNTIYF.

This clonotype has at least ten counts. This chain joins TRBV11-3 and TRBJ2-2; the D is unclear. There are 14 residues in the CDR3. Deletions cut 4 bases from V and 3 bases from J, with 9 bases between. Germline CDR1 is SGHNT and CDR2 is YENEEA. CDR3 bases: TGTGCCAGCAGCTCATGGACGGACACCGGGGAGCTGTTTTTT. Encoded protein: CASSSWTDTGELFF.

This clonotype was detected ten times or more. CDR3 loop: CASSQYGGGYTDTQYF. The CDR3 DNA is TGTGCCAGCAGCCAATACGGCGGGGGGTACACAGATACGCAGTATTTT. This chain joins TRBV3-1 and TRBJ2-3; 8 bases map to TRBD2. V gave up 2 bases and J gave up 2 bases; unmatched junction bases: 6. CDR1 is LGHDT and CDR2 is YNNKEL in the germline V gene (reference sequence). CDR3 size: 16 residues.

The rearrangement uses TRBV7-9 and TRBJ2-5, with TRBD2 as a possible D gene (5 bases). The V gene's germline CDR1 is SEHNR and CDR2 FQNEAQ (reference sequence). V was trimmed by 5 bases and J by 10 bases, leaving 23 bases between them. The CDR3 length is 15 residues. In nucleotides, the CDR3 is TGTGCCAGCAGCCCGAGGGCCGACGAAAGACCCAACCAGTACTTC. It encodes CASSPRADERPNQYF.

This clonotype has a count of ten or more. V gene TRBV6-1 combines with J gene TRBJ1-2; 7 positions match TRBD1. Germline assignment: CDR1 MNHNS and CDR2 SASEGT. Trimming took 7 bases from V and 8 from J; bases not matched to a gene: 7. This CDR3 contains 12 residues. The CDR3 sequence: CASTKDRRGYTF. The CDR3 nucleotides read TGTGCCAGCACAAAGGACAGGCGAGGCTACACCTTC.

The chain couples TRBV19 to TRBJ2-7; tentatively, D is TRBD1 (5 bases). Deletions cut 1 base from V and 5 bases from J, with 15 bases between. The CDR3 has 15 residues. CDR1 and CDR2 (germline): LNHDA, SQIVND (reference sequence). The CDR3 sequence: CASSIGAGPVNEQYF. The CDR3 DNA sequence: TGTGCCAGTAGTATAGGTGCAGGGCCGGTAAACGAGCAGTACTTC.

This clonotype was counted many times. The V gene is TRBV9, the J gene TRBJ2-7; D unresolved. This CDR3 has 14 residues. CDR1 and CDR2 from the germline V gene are SGDLS and YYNGEE. The V and J ends lost 4 bases and 6 bases respectively, with 17 bases between them. DNA of the CDR3: TGTGCCAGCAGCCCTCGGGCCTCACCCGCCGAGCAGTACTTC. This translates into CASSPRASPAEQYF.

This clonotype has a count of ten or more. This chain links TRBV3-1 with TRBJ1-6, with a tentative D call TRBD1 (6 bases). Trimming removed 4 bases at V and 13 bases at J, with 14 bases between. Germline loops: CDR1 LGHDT, CDR2 YNNKEL (reference sequence). The CDR3 extends over 13 amino acids. The chain's CDR3 is CASSLIQGLPLHF. The CDR3 bases are TGTGCCAGCAGCCTCATACAGGGTCTGCCCCTCCACTTT.

This clonotype was detected ten times or more. The gene calls are TRBV11-3 and TRBJ2-1, with D perhaps TRBD1 or TRBD2 (6 bases each). The CDR3 length is 16 residues. Germline CDR1 is SGHNT and CDR2 is YENEEA. V was shortened by 2 bases and J by 0 bases, with 11 bases between the two germline ends. The CDR3 region is CASSLIGGGSYNEQFF. The CDR3 DNA is TGTGCCAGCAGCTTAATCGGAGGGGGCTCCTACAATGAGCAGTTCTTC.

The chain combines TRBV7-9 with TRBJ1-3; TRBD1 agrees at 7 bases. CDR1 is SEHNR, CDR2 FQNEAQ, per germline (reference sequence). This CDR3 has 16 residues. Trimming took 5 bases from V and 2 from J; bases not matched to a gene: 9. The CDR3 bases are TGTGCCAGCAGCCCCCCCACAGGGGTCGCTGGAAACACCATATATTTT. It is translated as CASSPPTGVAGNTIYF.

The chain employs TRBV12-3 or TRBV12-4 and TRBJ2-3; TRBD2 aligns across 8 bases. The V gene end was trimmed by 4 bases and the J gene end by 6 bases; junction bases not matched to a gene: 9. The CDR3 extends over 15 amino acids. CDR3 residues: CASSSSQRERDTQYF. CDR3 DNA sequence: TGTGCCAGCAGTTCGAGCCAGCGGGAGAGGGATACGCAGTATTTT.

This clonotype was picked up many times. J is TRBJ1-1 and V is TRBV5-4, with D hard to call. Trimming removed 6 bases from V and 6 bases from J, with 15 bases in between. Germline V lookup: CDR1 SGHNT, CDR2 YYREEE (reference sequence). The length of the CDR3 is 13 residues. CDR3 residues: CASTTPNEPEAFF. As DNA, the CDR3 is TGTGCCAGCACCACACCCAACGAACCTGAAGCTTTCTTT.

This clonotype was counted many times. The chain employs TRBV19 and TRBJ1-1, with TRBD1 as a possible D gene (6 bases). CDR1 and CDR2 from the germline V gene are LNHDA and SQIVND (reference sequence). The CDR3 spans 14 residues. Trimming shortened V by 4 bases and J by 5 bases, and 14 bases separated the two germline ends. The CDR3 DNA reads as TGTGCCAGTAGTAGACAGGATCTAAGGACTGAAGCTTTCTTT. This codes for CASSRQDLRTEAFF.

This clonotype has a count of ten or more. CDR3 in amino acids: CASSFDSGTNTDTQYF. The CDR3 DNA reads TGTGCCAGCAGTTTTGACTCCGGGACTAACACAGATACGCAGTATTTT. This chain connects TRBV12-3 or TRBV12-4 to TRBJ2-3, with 7 bases that match TRBD2. The CDR3 runs to 16 residues. The ends lost 3 bases at V and 2 bases at J; junction bases unmatched: 8.

This clonotype was seen many times. The chain uses TRBV18 and TRBJ1-3; D gene uncertain. V dropped 5 bases and J dropped 2 bases, with 16 bases sitting between them. Germline CDR1 and CDR2: KGHSH and LQKENI. The CDR3 is 16 amino acids. CDR3 residues: CASSMGTLSTGNTIYF. The CDR3 nucleotides read TGTGCCAGCTCAATGGGAACGCTCTCTACTGGAAACACCATATATTTT. Using reference TRBV18 and TRBJ1-3 for the parts outside the CDR3, the full variable domain is NAGVMQNPRHLVRRRGQEARLRCSPMKGHSHVYWYRQLPEEGLKFMVYLQKENIIDESGMPKERFSAEFPKEGPSILRIQQVVRGDSAAYFCASSMGTLSTGNTIYFGEGSWLTVV.